This T cell receptor (beta chain) is drawn from a study of control samples from healthy donors and cancer patients. This CDR3 spans 11 amino acids. Trimming pared 0 bases from V and 6 bases from J, leaving 5 bases between. Germline V CDR1 and CDR2: DFQATT, SNEGSKA (reference sequence). Data came from immunoSEQ multiplex PCR; TCRdb stores just in-frame clones and leaves some out. This table has roughly 76,000 clones, 90% to 95% appearing once. The rearrangement uses TRBV20-1 and TRBJ1-1; no clear D gene. The origin of this receptor is a woman between 40 and 55 years old with lung cancer. The specimen was PBMCs. DNA of the CDR3: TGCAGTGCTAGAGATCATCCTGAAGCTTTCTTT. It codes for CSARDHPEAFF.